These T cell receptor beta chains were read from a single sample in a study of cytomegalovirus exposure and HLA in healthy donors. The assay was immunoSEQ multiplex PCR, and TCRdb's table has in-frame clones only and misses some. Here the sample spans 280,000 or so clones, 85% to 90% being singletons. Material for sequencing was PBMCs. These TCRs come from a woman between 18 and 29 years old in good health and CMV-seronegative. Both conserved end residues are part of each CDR3. The D gene is left open where the match is weak.

v_call,j_call,d_call,cdr3_nt,cdr3_aa
TRBV28,TRBJ1-5,TRBD1,TGTGCCGGACGGGACAGGGCCCTCAATCAGCCCCAGCATTTT,CAGRDRALNQPQHF
TRBV27,TRBJ1-1,NA,TGTGCCAGCAGTTTGATGCCGGGGGGCACTGAAGCTTTCTTT,CASSLMPGGTEAFF
TRBV5-1,TRBJ2-6,NA,TGCGCCAGCAGCCTTTGGCGAGTTACCCCGGACACCTCTGGGGCCAACGTCCTGACTTTC,CASSLWRVTPDTSGANVLTF
TRBV28,TRBJ2-2,TRBD1,TGTGCCAGCACCGGGGGGACAGGGGGCACCGGGGAGCTGTTTTTT,CASTGGTGGTGELFF
TRBV2,TRBJ2-2,TRBD1,TGTGCCAGCAGTGATCGCCCGACAGGGACCGGGGAGCTGTTTTTT,CASSDRPTGTGELFF
TRBV28,TRBJ1-2,TRBD1,TGTGCCAGCAGTTACCCGGACAGGGGCGGCTATGGCTACACCTTC,CASSYPDRGGYGYTF
TRBV19,TRBJ2-2,NA,TGTGCCAGTAGTATAGCCGCCGGGGGTCTGAACACCGGGGAGCTGTTTTTT,CASSIAAGGLNTGELFF
TRBV28,TRBJ2-7,TRBD1,TGTGCCAGCCCACCCCCGGGACAGGGGGGAGAGCAGTACTTC,CASPPPGQGGEQYF
TRBV25-1,TRBJ2-3,NA,TGTGCCAGCAGTGAACGGACAACCACTAGCACAGATACGCAGTATTTT,CASSERTTTSTDTQYF
TRBV29-1,TRBJ2-3,TRBD2,TGCAGCGTTGAAGTAGCGGGAGGGGACGATACGCAGTATTTT,CSVEVAGGDDTQYF
TRBV9,TRBJ2-3,NA,TGTGCCAGCAGCGCCCTCGGGGTCGGCACAGATACGCAGTATTTT,CASSALGVGTDTQYF
TRBV13,TRBJ2-5,NA,TGTGCCAGCAGCTTCGGAGAGACCCAGTACTTC,CASSFGETQYF
TRBV5-6,TRBJ2-7,NA,TGTGCCAGCAGTTGGGGGACATACGAGCAGTACTTC,CASSWGTYEQYF
TRBV5-1,TRBJ1-2,TRBD1,TGCGCCAGCAGCTTGATGGTGGGACAGGGGTTTGGCTACACCTTC,CASSLMVGQGFGYTF
TRBV18,TRBJ1-2,NA,TGTGCCAGCTCAAAGCTTGACCGCGAGACAGCATACACCTTC,CASSKLDRETAYTF
TRBV9,TRBJ2-7,NA,TGTGCCAGCAGCGTAGCTACGGGGGACTCCTACGAGCAGTACTTC,CASSVATGDSYEQYF